This T cell receptor (beta chain) was profiled in a study of shared clonotypes between healthy human individuals. General study findings and limits: A handful of donors shared approximately 5% of their naive CD4 clonotypes. Against clonotypes common to all four donors, non-shared ones had lower generation probabilities. The donor pool, a small one, limited the genetic and exposure-history diversity represented.

Comment on this clone: Its matching antigen is unknown.

TCRdb's table, derived via immunoSEQ multiplex PCR, lists solely in-frame clones and lacks some. Among roughly 760,000 clones listed, approximately 74% were seen once. Germline loops: CDR1 MDHEN, CDR2 SYDVKM. CDR3 length equals 14 residues. V was clipped by 5 bases and J by 12 bases, with 22 bases between them. Material: memory CD4+ T cells sorted from blood. The subset is: CD45RA-negative fraction. The sequence came from a woman aged 25 to 39 in good health. The chain combines TRBV28 with TRBJ1-1, with TRBD1 as a possible D gene (6 bases). CDR3 bases: TGTGCCAGCAGTGGTCCTCCTCGGGACAAGTCTCCTTTCTTT. It translates to CASSGPPRDKSPFF.